A single count supports the clone carrying this TCR beta chain. Its antigen is unidentified. The V end lost 0 bases, the J end lost 3 bases, and 15 bases lay between the germline ends. The CDR3 totals 16 residues. Per the germline V gene, CDR1 is SGHDT and CDR2 is YYEEEE. Use of 60 Vbeta and 13 Jbeta primers characterized the PCR. The table came from immunoSEQ multiplex PCR; TCRdb's copy has only in-frame clones and leaves some out. The sample lists 200,000 to 250,000 clones, around 80% seen once, with around 5% in the top ten. The entry originates in a study of cytomegalovirus exposure and HLA in healthy donors. Study information: The early release's HLA-typed donors yielded some 85 million unique TCRs. The study's findings and limits: Presence/absence analyses took donor sequencing depth as roughly uniform. Several of the most significant clusters appeared, in a later analysis, to be linked to common viral pathogens. Reportedly, fewer N-insertions than the 666-donor mean appeared in an Asian-associated ancestry cluster in a later analysis.

Specimen: PBMCs. The receptor was isolated from a woman aged 40 to 50 in good health and CMV-seropositive. V and J are TRBV5-6 and TRBJ1-1; D not certain. In nucleotides, the CDR3 is TGTGCCAGCAGCTTGGAGTCAACGGCTGAGGACACTGAAGCTTTCTTT. Encoded protein: CASSLESTAEDTEAFF.